These 10 T cell receptor beta chains originate from one sample sequenced in a study of early T cells in non-severe SARS-CoV-2 infection. MiXCR, applied by TCRdb to the 5' RACE reads, yields one record per CDR3 protein. The sample records about 100,000 distinct CDR3 sequences, less than 15% being singletons. Sequenced input: whole blood. These receptors came from an adult who was a healthcare worker with PCR-confirmed SARS-CoV-2 infection or an uninfected control (not recorded which).

On this clonotype: A much bigger clone sits one base away, suggesting this may be a read error. The CDR3 bases are TGTGCCAGCAGTTTAGCGCCAGGGGCCCACACCTTC. Its protein is CASSLAPGAHTF. The rearrangement joins TRBV12-3 or TRBV12-4 to TRBJ1-2; weak D call: TRBD1 (6 bases). The germline V and J ends were trimmed by 0 bases and 12 bases, with 11 bases remaining between them. The length of the CDR3 is 12 residues.

This chain connects TRBV11-2 to TRBJ2-1, with D unresolved. Looked up from germline, CDR1 is SGHAT and CDR2 is FQNNGV. V was clipped by 2 bases and J by 5 bases, with 10 bases between them. This CDR3 is built from 14 residues. In DNA, the CDR3 is TGTGCCAGCAGCTTATATCAGGCGGACAATGAGCAGTTCTTC. This gives the protein CASSLYQADNEQFF.

V gene TRBV19 combines with J gene TRBJ2-5, with 8 nucleotides matching TRBD2. The CDR3 contains 16 residues. The trim removed 2 bases at V and 2 bases at J, leaving 7 bases unmatched. Looked up from germline, CDR1 is LNHDA and CDR2 is SQIVND (reference sequence). The CDR3 loop reads CASSIKSGGPQETQYF. CDR3 coding DNA: TGTGCCAGTAGTATAAAGAGCGGGGGCCCTCAAGAGACCCAGTACTTC. Together with reference TRBV19 and TRBJ2-5, the CDR3 gives the full variable domain: DGGITQSPKYLFRKEGQNVTLSCEQNLNHDAMYWYRQDPGQGLRLIYYSQIVNDFQKGDIAEGYSVSREKKESFPLTVTSAQKNPTAFYLCASSIKSGGPQETQYFGPGTRLLVL.

CDR3 loop: CASSYSKRGASYEQYF. DNA of the CDR3: TGTGCCAGCAGTTACTCGAAGAGGGGGGCCTCCTACGAGCAGTACTTC. The chain recombines TRBV6-5 with TRBJ2-7; the D gene could be TRBD1 or TRBD2 (6 bases each). V was trimmed by 0 bases and J by 0 bases, leaving 12 bases between them. The length of the CDR3 is 16 residues. The germline gives CDR1 MNHEY, CDR2 SVGAGI.

The chain has TRBV6-5 and TRBJ1-1, with D unclear. Deletions cut 8 bases from V and 0 bases from J, with 10 bases between. Germline CDR1 reads MNHEY; CDR2 reads SVGAGI. The CDR3 totals 13 residues. CDR3 bases: TGTGCCAGCGGAGTCGGAGTGAACACTGAAGCTTTCTTT. As protein: CASGVGVNTEAFF.

This chain joins TRBV12-3 or TRBV12-4 and TRBJ1-6, with 8 nucleotides matching TRBD1. This CDR3 contains 15 residues. The ends lost 8 bases at V and 0 bases at J; junction bases unmatched: 3. The CDR3 DNA reads as TGTGCCAGCCATGACAGGGGCTCCTATAATTCACCCCTCCACTTT. It is translated as CASHDRGSYNSPLHF.

The V call is TRBV24-1, the J call TRBJ2-1; no clear D gene. The CDR3 covers 15 residues. Deletions cut 4 bases from V and 8 bases from J, with 17 bases between. Germline-derived CDR1 and CDR2 are KGHDR and SFDVKD. In DNA, the CDR3 is TGTGCCACCAGTGAAACCGGACGGACGAGGCATGAGCAGTTCTTC. Translation gives CATSETGRTRHEQFF.

This clonotype was detected a few times. The V gene is TRBV4-2, the J gene TRBJ2-5; D unresolved. Trimming shortened V by 1 base and J by 3 bases, and 9 bases separated the two germline ends. The germline gives CDR1 LGHNA, CDR2 YNFKEQ. This CDR3 comprises 14 residues. The CDR3 sequence: CASSQADPKETQYF. DNA of the CDR3: TGTGCCAGCAGCCAAGCTGATCCCAAAGAGACCCAGTACTTC.

The sample holds a few counts of this clonotype. The chain joins TRBV6-5 to TRBJ2-6, with TRBD1 matching over 8 bases. This CDR3 comprises 17 residues. Germline loops: CDR1 MNHEY, CDR2 SVGAGI. After removal of 5 bases from V and 0 bases from J, the junction contained 6 bases not matched to a gene. This chain's CDR3 is CASSRQGSGSGANVLTF. The CDR3 bases are TGTGCCAGCAGTCGACAGGGGAGTGGCTCTGGGGCCAACGTCCTGACTTTC.

This clonotype was seen repeatedly, ten times or more. The chain's CDR3 is CASSQGGRSNQPQHF. The DNA of the CDR3 is TGTGCCAGCAGCCAAGGGGGTAGGAGCAATCAGCCCCAGCATTTT. The V gene is TRBV3-1, the J gene TRBJ1-5; D is ambiguous. Deletions cut 1 base from V and 1 base from J, with 8 bases between. Germline loops: CDR1 LGHDT, CDR2 YNNKEL (reference sequence). The CDR3 consists of 15 residues.